One sample yielded the 7 T cell receptor beta chains listed below, sequenced in a study of radiotherapy plus CTLA-4 blockade in lung cancer. Using immunoSEQ multiplex PCR, the repertoire was profiled, and TCRdb retains in-frame clones only, with some absent. In the table there are about 45,000 clones, approximately 62% of which are singletons. Sequences were derived from peripheral blood, sampled from a patient treated with radiotherapy plus ipilimumab. These receptors were collected from a human donor with non-small cell lung cancer who had a partial response to radiotherapy plus ipilimumab.

The rearrangement links TRBV2 to TRBJ1-5; 7 bases align to TRBD1. The ends lost 5 bases at V and 7 bases at J; junction bases unmatched: 8. Germline V gene data show CDR1 as SNHLY and CDR2 as FYNNEI. This CDR3 comprises 14 residues. CDR3 sequence reads: CASSQQGREQPQHF. The CDR3 DNA follows: TGTGCCAGCAGTCAACAGGGGCGGGAACAGCCCCAGCATTTT.

V gene TRBV4-2 combines with J gene TRBJ2-7, with D perhaps matching TRBD2 (5 bases). Germline assignment: CDR1 LGHNA and CDR2 YNFKEQ. This CDR3 region has 13 residues. Between the trimmed V and J ends, which lost 8 bases and 4 bases, there was a span of 15 bases. CDR3 sequence (DNA): TGTGCCAGCGGAAGTCGGGATAGGTACGAGCAGTACTTC. Translated, it gives CASGSRDRYEQYF.

The chain is built from TRBV6-1 and TRBJ1-1, with unresolved D. The V gene lost 0 bases and the J gene lost 5 bases, with 7 bases spanning the gap. CDR3 length equals 13 residues. Germline V gene sequence: CDR1 MNHNS, CDR2 SASEGT. The CDR3 spells CASSEAGRTEAFF. CDR3 DNA: TGTGCCAGCAGTGAAGCGGGGAGGACTGAAGCTTTCTTT.

CDR3 amino acids: CASSLAGTGGETQYF. The CDR3 region has the DNA TGCGCCAGCAGCCTCGCCGGGACAGGGGGAGAGACCCAGTACTTC. This chain links TRBV4-1 with TRBJ2-5; TRBD1 matches at 11 bases. V lost 4 bases and J lost 4; bases outside the gene matches: 5. The germline V gene encodes CDR1 MGHRA and CDR2 YSYEKL. The CDR3 is 15 residues long.

CDR3 in DNA: TGTGCCAGCAGTTACTCGAGCACTGAGACCCAGTACTTC. Translation gives CASSYSSTETQYF. The rearrangement links TRBV6-5 to TRBJ2-5; D is undetermined. The CDR3 runs to 13 residues. Trimming removed 0 bases from V and 5 bases from J, with 7 bases in between. CDR1 and CDR2 (germline): MNHEY, SVGAGI.

This clone was detected a few times. The chain has TRBV6-1 and TRBJ1-5; D call uncertain. The CDR3 length is 14 residues. V was clipped by 2 bases and J by 6 bases, with 11 bases between them. Germline-derived CDR1 and CDR2 are MNHNS and SASEGT. CDR3 residues: CASSEPPRGQPQHF. The CDR3 bases are TGTGCCAGCAGTGAACCCCCACGGGGTCAGCCCCAGCATTTT.

The chain recombines TRBV6-1 with TRBJ1-5; D unresolved. The CDR3 totals 15 residues. In germline, CDR1 is MNHNS, CDR2 SASEGT. With 1 base removed from V and 7 bases from J, the gap between germline ends came to 14 bases. The CDR3: CASSEVAFLSQPQHF. CDR3 nucleotides: TGTGCCAGCAGTGAAGTCGCCTTTTTGAGCCAGCCCCAGCATTTT.